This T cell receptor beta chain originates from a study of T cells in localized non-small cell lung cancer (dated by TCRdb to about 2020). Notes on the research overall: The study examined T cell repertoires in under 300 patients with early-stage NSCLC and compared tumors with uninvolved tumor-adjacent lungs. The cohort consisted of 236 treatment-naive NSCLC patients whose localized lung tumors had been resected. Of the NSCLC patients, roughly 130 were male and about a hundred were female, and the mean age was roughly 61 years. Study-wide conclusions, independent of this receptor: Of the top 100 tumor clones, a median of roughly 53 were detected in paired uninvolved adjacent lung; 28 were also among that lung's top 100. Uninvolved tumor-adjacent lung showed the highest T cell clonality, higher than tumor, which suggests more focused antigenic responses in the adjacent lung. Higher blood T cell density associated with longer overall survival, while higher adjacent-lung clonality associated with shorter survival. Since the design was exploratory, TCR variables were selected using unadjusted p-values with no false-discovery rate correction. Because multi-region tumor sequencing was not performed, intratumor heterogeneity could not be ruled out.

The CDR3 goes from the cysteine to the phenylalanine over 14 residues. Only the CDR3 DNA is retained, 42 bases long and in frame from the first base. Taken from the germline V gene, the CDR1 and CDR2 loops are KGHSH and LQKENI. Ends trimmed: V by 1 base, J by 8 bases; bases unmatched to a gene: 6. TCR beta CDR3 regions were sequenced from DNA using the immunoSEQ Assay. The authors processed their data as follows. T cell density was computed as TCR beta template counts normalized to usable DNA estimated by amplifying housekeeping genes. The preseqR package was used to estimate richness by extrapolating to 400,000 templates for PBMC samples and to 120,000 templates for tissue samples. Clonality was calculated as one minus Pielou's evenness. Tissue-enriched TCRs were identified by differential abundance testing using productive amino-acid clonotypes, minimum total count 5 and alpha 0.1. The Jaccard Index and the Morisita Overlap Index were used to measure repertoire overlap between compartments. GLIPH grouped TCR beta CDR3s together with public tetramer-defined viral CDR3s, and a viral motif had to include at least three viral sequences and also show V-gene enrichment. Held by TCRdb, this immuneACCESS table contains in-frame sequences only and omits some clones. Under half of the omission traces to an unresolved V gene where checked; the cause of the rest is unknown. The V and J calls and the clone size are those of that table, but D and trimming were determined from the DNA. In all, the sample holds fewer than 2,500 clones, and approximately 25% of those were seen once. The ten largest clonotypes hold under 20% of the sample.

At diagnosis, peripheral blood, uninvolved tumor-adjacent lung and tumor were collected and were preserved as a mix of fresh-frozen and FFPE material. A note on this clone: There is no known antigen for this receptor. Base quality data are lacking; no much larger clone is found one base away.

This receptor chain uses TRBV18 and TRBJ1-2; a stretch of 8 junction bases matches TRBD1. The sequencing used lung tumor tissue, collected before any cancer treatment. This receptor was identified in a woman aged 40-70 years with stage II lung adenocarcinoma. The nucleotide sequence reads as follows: TGTGCCAGCTCACCACTCGGGACAGGAGACGGCTACACCTTC. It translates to CASSPLGTGDGYTF.